Described below is a single TCR beta chain sequence and its context. These data belong to a study of blood T cell repertoires in COVID-19. Across over 20 US areas, participants ranged in age from about 18 to 100 years. Participants' reported clinical history set cohort assignment. The CDR3 totals 12 residues. V lost 3 bases to trimming and J lost 7 bases, with 11 bases between them. Germline V gene data show CDR1 as SGHNT and CDR2 as YYREEE (reference sequence). As processed by the authors: Amplification with reference gene primers provided the estimates of nucleated cell counts. Profiling relied on immunoSEQ multiplex PCR, and the TCRdb table lists in-frame clones only, not all of them. V and J calls and clone size are as listed in that table; D and trimming were resolved from the DNA. This sample carries a few hundred thousand clones, 85% of them seen once, and the ten largest clones take roughly 20%.

The receptor comes from a man aged 35 to 55 who had recovered from COVID-19. Sequenced material: PBMCs or T cells enriched from blood (not recorded which). The rearrangement links TRBV5-4 to TRBJ2-7, with D perhaps TRBD1 (5 bases). Written as DNA, the CDR3 is TGTGCCAGCAGCTCCTCAGGGCGGGAGCAGTACTTC. As protein: CASSSSGREQYF.